Listed below are T cell receptor beta chains from one sample, sequenced in a study of beta chain features in type 1 diabetes. The repertoire was sequenced with immunoSEQ multiplex PCR; TCRdb's copy has only in-frame clones and lacks some. The data contain some 180,000 clones, about 13% of them singletons. Sample: central memory CD4+ T cells from blood. The receptors come from a woman aged 18-29 years in good health. CDR3s include the opening cysteine and the closing phenylalanine or tryptophan. Fields, in order: CDR3 length, V gene, D gene, CDR3 protein. A D gene is named only where the DNA matches it firmly.

cdr3_length: 13
v_call: TRBV30
d_call: -
cdr3_aa: CAWRTDSNQPQHF

cdr3_length: 14
v_call: TRBV5-1
d_call: -
cdr3_aa: CASSFESGGQPQHF

cdr3_length: 14
v_call: TRBV25-1
d_call: TRBD2
cdr3_aa: CASGRTSGHNEQFF

cdr3_length: 18
v_call: TRBV4-2
d_call: TRBD1
cdr3_aa: CASSQHLGTDRPGETQYF

cdr3_length: 15
v_call: TRBV4-3
d_call: -
cdr3_aa: CASSLLLQVNTEAFF

cdr3_length: 15
v_call: TRBV5-6
d_call: -
cdr3_aa: CASSFLTGANQPQHF

cdr3_length: 14
v_call: TRBV11-2
d_call: TRBD1
cdr3_aa: CASSPRTGDNEQFF

cdr3_length: 11
v_call: TRBV10-3
d_call: -
cdr3_aa: CAISFGTEQFF

cdr3_length: 13
v_call: TRBV25-1
d_call: -
cdr3_aa: CASIQGTGNTIYF

cdr3_length: 13
v_call: TRBV5-5
d_call: -
cdr3_aa: CASSLAEYREQFF

cdr3_length: 17
v_call: TRBV7-3
d_call: TRBD2
cdr3_aa: CASSFRTSGRSTGELFF

cdr3_length: 18
v_call: TRBV7-2
d_call: TRBD2
cdr3_aa: CASSAPSGTYSGANVLTF

cdr3_length: 16
v_call: TRBV30
d_call: TRBD1
cdr3_aa: CAWTRGRLTGANVLTF

cdr3_length: 15
v_call: TRBV4-2
d_call: -
cdr3_aa: CASSLTEISNQPQHF

cdr3_length: 13
v_call: TRBV13
d_call: TRBD1
cdr3_aa: CASSPQGADTQYF

cdr3_length: 14
v_call: TRBV14
d_call: -
cdr3_aa: CASSQPRGRETQYF

cdr3_length: 13
v_call: TRBV7-9
d_call: -
cdr3_aa: CASTDRTNYGYTF

cdr3_length: 15
v_call: TRBV5-1
d_call: TRBD2
cdr3_aa: CASRKEAGGSYEQYF

cdr3_length: 16
v_call: TRBV4-1
d_call: -
cdr3_aa: CASSQVSEKAKNIQYF

cdr3_length: 15
v_call: TRBV28
d_call: -
cdr3_aa: CASTIPTSPAYEQYF

cdr3_length: 11
v_call: TRBV19
d_call: -
cdr3_aa: CATKDVRAQYF

cdr3_length: 14
v_call: TRBV5-1
d_call: TRBD2
cdr3_aa: CASSLTSGKETQYF

cdr3_length: 11
v_call: TRBV29-1
d_call: -
cdr3_aa: CSFFRGAEAFF

cdr3_length: 12
v_call: TRBV29-1
d_call: TRBD1
cdr3_aa: CSVRTGKGEQYF

cdr3_length: 15
v_call: TRBV28
d_call: TRBD1
cdr3_aa: CASSGGTGARTEAFF

cdr3_length: 15
v_call: TRBV27
d_call: -
cdr3_aa: CASSSPGHGNTEAFF

cdr3_length: 15
v_call: TRBV6-1
d_call: -
cdr3_aa: CASRFAGTEVHGYTF

cdr3_length: 13
v_call: TRBV2
d_call: -
cdr3_aa: CASSESSSYEQYF

cdr3_length: 13
v_call: TRBV10-3
d_call: TRBD1
cdr3_aa: CAISGQGYQPQHF

cdr3_length: 15
v_call: TRBV19
d_call: -
cdr3_aa: CASALRTDPRTEAFF

cdr3_length: 17
v_call: TRBV23-1
d_call: TRBD1
cdr3_aa: CASSQEGTGGGNQPQHF

cdr3_length: 14
v_call: TRBV28
d_call: TRBD2
cdr3_aa: CASSSGTRVGTQYF

cdr3_length: 18
v_call: TRBV5-1
d_call: -
cdr3_aa: CASSLHLPDSASSYEQYF

cdr3_length: 13
v_call: TRBV6-5
d_call: -
cdr3_aa: CASSLTGYTEAFF

cdr3_length: 14
v_call: TRBV7-2
d_call: -
cdr3_aa: CASSLLISTDTQYF

cdr3_length: 16
v_call: TRBV27
d_call: -
cdr3_aa: CASSGARVTGANVLTF

cdr3_length: 16
v_call: TRBV5-1
d_call: TRBD1
cdr3_aa: CASSLVLGQGANEQFF

cdr3_length: 15
v_call: TRBV28
d_call: -
cdr3_aa: CASRTGTAGEETQYF

cdr3_length: 14
v_call: TRBV6-6
d_call: TRBD2
cdr3_aa: CASRPGLAKYEQFF

cdr3_length: 18
v_call: TRBV5-6
d_call: TRBD2
cdr3_aa: CASSLWGVLSGRKDEQYF

cdr3_length: 14
v_call: TRBV18
d_call: TRBD1
cdr3_aa: CASSPGTESYEQYF

cdr3_length: 17
v_call: TRBV28
d_call: TRBD1
cdr3_aa: CASSSLSGTATGNTIYF

cdr3_length: 13
v_call: TRBV29-1
d_call: -
cdr3_aa: CSALGGTNTEAFF

cdr3_length: 16
v_call: TRBV13
d_call: TRBD2
cdr3_aa: CASSSLTSGRAGEQFF

cdr3_length: 15
v_call: TRBV6-6
d_call: -
cdr3_aa: CASSYFVGVTGELFF

cdr3_length: 17
v_call: TRBV7-3
d_call: TRBD2
cdr3_aa: CASSPSGSSKRGETQYF

cdr3_length: 14
v_call: TRBV5-1
d_call: TRBD1
cdr3_aa: CASSPGTAQDEQYF

cdr3_length: 13
v_call: TRBV7-3
d_call: -
cdr3_aa: CASSGSGQETQYF

cdr3_length: 14
v_call: TRBV6-1
d_call: TRBD1
cdr3_aa: CASSPTGGSGGYTF

cdr3_length: 11
v_call: TRBV30
d_call: TRBD2
cdr3_aa: CAHSRAGRQFF

cdr3_length: 15
v_call: TRBV7-9
d_call: -
cdr3_aa: CASREGDLNTGELFF

cdr3_length: 17
v_call: TRBV6-1
d_call: TRBD1
cdr3_aa: CASSQGGGTGKLDTQYF

cdr3_length: 12
v_call: TRBV29-1
d_call: -
cdr3_aa: CSVEDRTDTQYF

cdr3_length: 15
v_call: TRBV7-3
d_call: TRBD2
cdr3_aa: CASSPSIAGGDTQYF

cdr3_length: 16
v_call: TRBV4-2
d_call: TRBD1
cdr3_aa: CASSPRGTATNEKLFF